A selection of T cell receptor beta chains follows, all from one sample in a study of blood T cell repertoires in COVID-19. Profiled with immunoSEQ multiplex PCR; TCRdb holds only in-frame clones, not every one. Here the sample spans tens of thousands of clones, about nine tenths being singletons. The sequenced sample was peripheral blood. The source of these receptors is a male donor with acute or convalescent COVID-19. CDR3s leave out the opening cysteine and the closing phenylalanine or tryptophan. Fields, in order: V gene, D gene, J gene, clone size, CDR3 protein. The D gene is left open where the match is weak. Size values are once, few and many counts, or a class for expanded clones, and some rows have none.

>TRBV5-1|.|TRBJ1-2|.
ASSDLTGGLGYGYT
>TRBV6-6|TRBD1|TRBJ1-3|.
ASSYPGTASGNTIY
>TRBV11-2|TRBD1|TRBJ1-6|.
ASSLPGTANNSPLH
>TRBV19|.|TRBJ2-3|.
ASSPRQGLGTDTQY
>TRBV20-1|.|TRBJ1-1|.
SASPVNTEAF
>TRBV5-4|.|TRBJ2-2|.
ASSLGAQGGTGELF
>TRBV3-1/TRBV3-2|.|TRBJ2-5|.
ASSLWPSRGETQY
>TRBV7-2|TRBD1|TRBJ2-3|.
ASSLNRGQGTDTQY
>TRBV7-6|TRBD1|TRBJ1-4|.
ASSSDRGRELF
>TRBV5-1|.|TRBJ1-5|.
ARNRHQPQH
>TRBV2|TRBD1|TRBJ2-7|.
ASRGTGDMEQY
>TRBV19|.|TRBJ1-5|.
ASSIQGSLTYSNQPQH
>TRBV7-9|.|TRBJ1-1|.
ASSLVTVNTEAF
>TRBV28|.|TRBJ1-4|.
ASSQPLTGLGEKLF
>TRBV5-1|TRBD1|TRBJ2-7|few
ASSLVGGQGTYEQY
>TRBV30|TRBD1|TRBJ2-3|.
ACGQGARTDTQY
>TRBV5-4|.|TRBJ1-2|.
ASGSANYGYT
>TRBV2|TRBD2|TRBJ2-3|.
ASSRLAVSTDTQY
>TRBV21-1|.|TRBJ2-7|.
ASSKGRGTSSYEQY
>TRBV10-3|.|TRBJ1-2|.
AIRSPERGGDGYT
>TRBV2|TRBD1|TRBJ1-6|.
ASSPGTVGENSPLH
>TRBV5-1|.|TRBJ2-5|.
ASSPGYQETQY
>TRBV27|.|TRBJ1-6|.
ASSFGHNSPLH
>TRBV3-1/TRBV3-2|TRBD1|TRBJ2-1|.
ASSHHRGIYNEQF
>TRBV2|.|TRBJ1-2|.
ASSQSAGGYT
>TRBV7-9|.|TRBJ2-1|.
ASSLGDFHSSYNEQF
>TRBV24-1|.|TRBJ1-2|.
ATSPNTNYGYT
>TRBV11-2|.|TRBJ2-6|.
ASRRLTSGANVLT
>TRBV14|.|TRBJ1-2|.
ASSQGLPADYGYT
>TRBV6-5|.|TRBJ2-7|.
ASTKTVPYEQY
>TRBV6-5|.|TRBJ2-5|.
ASKAGWAEETQY
>TRBV6-6|TRBD1|TRBJ2-4|many
ASSYRGQGNIQY
>TRBV18|.|TRBJ2-5|.
ASSPFYEGTQY
>TRBV7-6|TRBD1|TRBJ1-1|once
ASSRGQRAEAF
>TRBV7-9|.|TRBJ2-5|.
ASSRDFQETQY
>TRBV30|.|TRBJ1-5|once
AWGFSGQPQH
>TRBV28|.|TRBJ1-4|.
ASSPLSATNEKLF
>TRBV19|.|TRBJ1-1|.
ASRTTVNTEAF
>TRBV27|.|TRBJ2-1|.
ASSWRGRVNEQF
>TRBV21-1|.|TRBJ2-7|.
ASSPPRDSPYEQY
>TRBV27|TRBD1|TRBJ2-1|.
ASSLDPMGQGSDEQF
>TRBV12-3/TRBV12-4|.|TRBJ1-2|.
ASSLGGDYGYT